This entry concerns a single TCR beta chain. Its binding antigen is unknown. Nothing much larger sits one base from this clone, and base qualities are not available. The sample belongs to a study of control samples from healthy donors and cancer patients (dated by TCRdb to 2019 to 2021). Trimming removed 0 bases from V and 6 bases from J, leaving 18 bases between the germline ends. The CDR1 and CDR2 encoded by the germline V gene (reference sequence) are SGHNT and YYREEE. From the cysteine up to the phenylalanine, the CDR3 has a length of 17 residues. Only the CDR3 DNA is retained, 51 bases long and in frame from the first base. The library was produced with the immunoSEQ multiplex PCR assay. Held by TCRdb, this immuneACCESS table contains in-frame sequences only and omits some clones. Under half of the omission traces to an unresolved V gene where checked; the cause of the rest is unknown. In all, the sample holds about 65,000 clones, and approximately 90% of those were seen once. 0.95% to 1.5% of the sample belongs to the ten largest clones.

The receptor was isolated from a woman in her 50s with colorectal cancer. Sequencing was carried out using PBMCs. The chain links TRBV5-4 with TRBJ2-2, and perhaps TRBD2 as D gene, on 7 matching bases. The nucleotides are TGTGCCAGCAGCTTGGAGTTGGGGGGGGCCCCTCCCGGGGAGCTGTTTTTT. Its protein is CASSLELGGAPPGELFF.